The 23 T cell receptor beta chains listed next were all sequenced from one sample in a study of T-cell memory formation after mild COVID-19. One entry per CDR3 protein results from TCRdb running MiXCR on the 5' RACE reads. The sample yields 250,000 to 350,000 distinct CDR3 sequences, under 20% seen once. The source material was PBMCs or a T cell subset sorted from them (not recorded which). The source is a man aged 18 to 35 who had mild COVID-19 (a few samples of this study predate the infection). Cell type and time point are not known.

This clonotype was found many times. J is TRBJ2-7 and V is TRBV5-1, with TRBD1 as a possible D gene (6 bases). CDR1 SGHRS and CDR2 YFSETQ come from the germline V gene. The V and J ends lost 4 bases and 6 bases respectively, with 20 bases between them. The CDR3 contains 15 residues. CDR3 in amino acids: CASSILQGSGGEQYF. CDR3 nucleotides: TGCGCCAGCAGCATCCTACAGGGTTCGGGTGGCGAGCAGTACTTC.

This clonotype was detected only a few times. V and J are TRBV6-2 or TRBV6-3 and TRBJ2-5, with D possibly matching TRBD2 (5 bases). This CDR3 contains 12 residues. Germline V gives CDR1 MNHEY, CDR2 SVGEGT. V was cut by 6 bases and J by 4 bases, with 9 bases left in between. CDR3: CASRRAGETQYF. The CDR3 DNA is TGTGCCAGCAGACGGGCGGGAGAGACCCAGTACTTC.

This clonotype was found a few times. The chain uses TRBV18 and TRBJ2-7; D ambiguous. The V gene's germline CDR1 is KGHSH and CDR2 LQKENI. The CDR3 length is 14 residues. V was shortened by 3 bases and J by 6 bases, with 15 bases between the two germline ends. The CDR3 region is CASSPPECRAEQYV. CDR3 in DNA: TGTGCCAGCTCACCGCCAGAGTGTCGAGCCGAGCAGTACGTC.

This clonotype was found a few times. The V gene is TRBV7-6, the J gene TRBJ1-2; 8 bases map to TRBD1. The CDR3 spans 18 residues. After removal of 4 bases from V and 7 bases from J, the junction contained 20 bases not matched to a gene. The V gene's germline CDR1 is SGHVS and CDR2 FNYEAQ. CDR3 sequence: CASSSFRDRSSSGGGYTF. In DNA, the CDR3 is TGTGCCAGCAGCTCGTTCCGGGACAGGAGCTCCAGTGGGGGTGGCTACACCTTC.

The genes are TRBV11-2 and TRBJ2-3; D perhaps matches TRBD1 (5 bases). Germline assignment: CDR1 SGHAT and CDR2 FQNNGV. The CDR3 is 14 amino acids. V was trimmed by 1 base and J by 4 bases, leaving 9 bases between them. CDR3 sequence reads: CASSLAGSPDTQYF. CDR3 in DNA: TGTGCCAGCAGCTTAGCAGGGTCTCCAGATACGCAGTATTTT.

This clonotype has ten or more counts. The J gene is TRBJ2-1, the V gene TRBV5-1; a weak D match, TRBD2 (7 bases). The V gene lost 2 bases and the J gene lost 6 bases, with 15 bases spanning the gap. The germline V gene has CDR1 SGHRS and CDR2 YFSETQ. The CDR3 runs to 15 residues. In nucleotides, the CDR3 is TGCGCCAGCAGCTTTTTCGCGGGGGCCGCCAATGAGCAGTTCTTC. It encodes CASSFFAGAANEQFF.

This chain uses TRBV29-1 with TRBJ2-7, with unresolved D. The CDR3 loop spans 13 amino acids. CDR1 and CDR2 from the germline V gene are SQVTM and ANQGSEA. V lost 3 bases, J lost 2 bases, and 11 bases lay in between. DNA for the CDR3: TGCAGCGTTGACGGAAACAGCCCCTACGAGCAGTACTTC. It encodes CSVDGNSPYEQYF.

The genes are TRBV5-1 and TRBJ1-2, with a tentative D call TRBD1 (5 bases). Germline CDR1 and CDR2: SGHRS and YFSETQ. The V gene lost 6 bases and the J gene lost 8 bases, with 17 bases spanning the gap. This CDR3 is 13 amino acids long. CDR3 bases: TGCGCCAGCACCCTGACAAGGGGAGAAGGCTACACCTTC. It translates to CASTLTRGEGYTF.

This clonotype was recorded a few times. This rearrangement joins TRBV5-1 to TRBJ2-5; D is unresolved. Germline V gives CDR1 SGHRS, CDR2 YFSETQ. CDR3 length: 14 amino acids. The germline V and J ends were trimmed by 4 bases and 2 bases, with 12 bases remaining between them. The CDR3 loop reads CASSPTAAQETQYF. The CDR3 region has the DNA TGCGCCAGCAGCCCGACGGCGGCGCAAGAGACCCAGTACTTC.

The chain carries TRBV18 and TRBJ2-3; TRBD1 agrees at 10 bases. CDR3 length: 18 residues. V dropped 3 bases and J dropped 1; count of bases not matched to a gene: 10. The germline V gene encodes CDR1 KGHSH and CDR2 LQKENI. CDR3 sequence (DNA): TGTGCCAGCTCACCCCTTCCGACCGGGACAGGGGGCACAGATACGCAGTATTTT. Translated, it gives CASSPLPTGTGGTDTQYF.

This clonotype has only a few counts. This chain uses TRBV10-2 with TRBJ2-1; D possibly matches TRBD1 or TRBD2 (6 bases each). This CDR3 is built from 13 residues. In germline, CDR1 is WSHSY, CDR2 SAAADI. The V end lost 7 bases, the J end lost 0 bases, and 7 bases lay between the germline ends. The CDR3 sequence: CASTGASYNEQFF. The DNA for the CDR3 is TGCGCCAGCACGGGGGCCTCCTACAATGAGCAGTTCTTC.

The chain has TRBV10-3 and TRBJ2-1; 11 nucleotides match TRBD2. CDR3 length: 16 residues. After removal of 2 bases from V and 5 bases from J, the junction contained 5 bases not matched to a gene. Germline CDR1 and CDR2: ENHRY and SYGVKD. The DNA of the CDR3 is TGTGCCATCAGTGAGGTGACTAGCGGGGTAAACAATGAGCAGTTCTTC. It yields the protein CAISEVTSGVNNEQFF.

There are a few counts of this clonotype. The chain recombines TRBV11-2 with TRBJ2-7, with D possibly matching TRBD2 (5 bases). Germline CDR1 is SGHAT and CDR2 is FQNNGV. CDR3 length equals 16 residues. Deletions cut 5 bases from V and 6 bases from J, with 23 bases between. CDR3 in DNA: TGTGCCAGCAGCCCCGGCCCGGGGAAAGGCCAAGGCGAGCAGTACGTC. Protein: CASSPGPGKGQGEQYV.

The rearrangement uses TRBV2 and TRBJ1-4; D may be TRBD1 (5 bases). This CDR3 region has 11 residues. Germline CDR1 and CDR2: SNHLY and FYNNEI. V lost 11 bases and J 8 bases, leaving 12 bases between the germline ends. For the CDR3, the DNA is TGTGCCGGCCAGGGATACGAAAAACTGTTTTTT. It specifies CAGQGYEKLFF.

This clonotype appeared a few times. The chain uses TRBV27 and TRBJ1-3, with D possibly matching TRBD1 (5 bases). The CDR3 sequence is 19 residues long. Germline V gene data show CDR1 as MNHEY and CDR2 as SMNVEV (reference sequence). Between the trimmed V and J ends, which lost 2 bases and 0 bases, there was a span of 20 bases. Written as DNA, the CDR3 is TGTGCCAGCAGTTTACGTCCGAGTTTTCGGGACTACTCTGGAAACACCATATATTTT. Residues: CASSLRPSFRDYSGNTIYF.

Concerning this clonotype itself: An end of the junction does not agree with germline; a read error may underlie this. The V gene is TRBV12-3 or TRBV12-4, the J gene TRBJ2-1; no clear D gene. CDR3 size: 15 residues. The CDR3 spells CASSMLGIIIYEKFF. Written as DNA, the CDR3 is TGTGCCAGCAGCATGCTAGGGATCATAATTTATGAGAAGTTCTTC.

This clonotype was counted a few times. The gene calls are TRBV29-1 and TRBJ2-2; D is possibly TRBD2 (6 bases). This CDR3 comprises 12 residues. Trimming pared 6 bases from V and 9 bases from J, leaving 14 bases between. Looked up from germline, CDR1 is SQVTM and CDR2 is ANQGSEA. In DNA form, the CDR3 reads TGCAGCGTGGTGACTAGTAACTGGGAGCTGTTTTTT. This codes for CSVVTSNWELFF.

The rearrangement links TRBV4-2 to TRBJ2-3; no clear D gene. The CDR3 runs to 12 residues. V was cut by 0 bases and J by 10 bases, with 8 bases left in between. Per germline, CDR1 LGHNA and CDR2 YNFKEQ. This chain's CDR3 is CASSQEAAPQYF. CDR3 in DNA: TGTGCCAGCAGCCAAGAGGCGGCCCCGCAGTATTTT.

This clonotype was recorded a few times. The chain joins TRBV6-1 to TRBJ2-7; either TRBD1 or TRBD2 may supply D (5 bases each). Between the trimmed V and J ends, which lost 6 bases and 0 bases, there was a span of 12 bases. The CDR3 contains 14 residues. From germline, CDR1 is MNHNS and CDR2 SASEGT. For the CDR3, the DNA is TGTGCCAGCAGCGGGGACCGTTCCTCCTACGAGCAGTACGTC. Residues: CASSGDRSSYEQYV.

The chain combines TRBV11-2 with TRBJ2-7, with D uncertain. Germline assignment: CDR1 SGHAT and CDR2 FQNNGV. The CDR3 runs 14 residues. Trimming removed 4 bases from V and 2 bases from J, with 12 bases in between. The CDR3: CASSSTSQAYEQYV. DNA of the CDR3: TGTGCCAGCAGCTCAACCAGTCAAGCCTACGAGCAGTACGTC.

This clonotype turned up a few times. The V gene is TRBV28, the J gene TRBJ1-1; D call uncertain. This CDR3 contains 14 residues. Germline loops: CDR1 MDHEN, CDR2 SYDVKM. V was cut by 4 bases and J by 5 bases, with 14 bases left in between. CDR3 protein: CASSYPTRRTEAFF. The CDR3, as DNA: TGTGCCAGCAGTTATCCGACAAGGAGGACTGAAGCTTTCTTT. The full variable domain, rest sourced from reference TRBV28 and TRBJ1-1, is DVKVTQSSRYLVKRTGEKVFLECVQDMDHENMFWYRQDPGLGLRLIYFSYDVKMKEKGDIPEGYSVSREKKERFSLILESASTNQTSMYLCASSYPTRRTEAFFGQGTRLTVV.

This clonotype was seen at least ten times. V gene TRBV3-1 combines with J gene TRBJ2-1; D unclear. Germline CDR1 is LGHDT and CDR2 is YNNKEL (reference sequence). Trimming stripped 0 bases from V and 7 bases from J, with 4 bases between. The CDR3 totals 12 residues. CDR3 DNA: TGTGCCAGCAGCCAAGAGGGGAATGAGCAGTTCTTC. Translating gives CASSQEGNEQFF.

The chain joins TRBV6-2 or TRBV6-3 to TRBJ2-7; 7 nucleotides agree with TRBD1. CDR3 length: 14 residues. Per the germline V gene, CDR1 is MNHEY and CDR2 is SVGEGT. With V trimmed by 7 bases and J by 3 bases, 9 bases remained unmatched. The CDR3 DNA follows: TGTGCCAGCACCAGGGGGACACCTATCTACGAGCAGTACTTC. This encodes CASTRGTPIYEQYF.